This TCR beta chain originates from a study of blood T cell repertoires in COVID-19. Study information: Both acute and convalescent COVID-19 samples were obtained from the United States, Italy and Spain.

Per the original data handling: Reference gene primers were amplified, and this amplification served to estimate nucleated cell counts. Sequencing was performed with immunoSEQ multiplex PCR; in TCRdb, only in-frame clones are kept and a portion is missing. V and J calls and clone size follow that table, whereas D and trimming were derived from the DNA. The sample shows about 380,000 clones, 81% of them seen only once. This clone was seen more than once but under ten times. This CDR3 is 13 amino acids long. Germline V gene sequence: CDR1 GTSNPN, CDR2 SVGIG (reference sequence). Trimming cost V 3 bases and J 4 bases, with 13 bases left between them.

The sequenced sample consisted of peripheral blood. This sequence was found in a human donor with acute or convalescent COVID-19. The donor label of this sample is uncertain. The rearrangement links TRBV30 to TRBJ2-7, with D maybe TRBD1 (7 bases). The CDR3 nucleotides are TGTGCCTGGAGCAGGGGGGATTTGTACGAGCAGTACTTC. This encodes CAWSRGDLYEQYF.